Listed below are T cell receptor beta chains from one sample, sequenced in a study of CD8 T cells in ankylosing spondylitis. Via MiXCR, TCRdb re-called the 5' RACE reads, giving one row per CDR3 protein. This table has approximately 150,000 distinct CDR3 sequences, 15% to 20% appearing once. Sequencing was performed on blood, either unsorted or a sorted T cell fraction (not recorded which). The receptors shown here come from a male donor with ankylosing spondylitis. Each CDR3 is given with its conserved first and last residue. Fields, in order: V gene, clone size, J gene, D gene, CDR3 DNA, CDR3 protein. The D gene is left open where the match is weak. Only part of the rows carry a size: once, few, many, or a class if the clone is expanded.

V gene: TRBV7-2; clone size: -; J gene: TRBJ2-1; D gene: -; CDR3 DNA: TGTGCCAGCAGCGATCCAGGAGCCTACAATGAGCAGTTCTTC; CDR3 protein: CASSDPGAYNEQFF
V gene: TRBV4-1; clone size: -; J gene: TRBJ2-7; D gene: -; CDR3 DNA: TGCGCCAGCAGCCAAGCCTCGCCGAAATACGAGCAGTACTTC; CDR3 protein: CASSQASPKYEQYF
V gene: TRBV11-2; clone size: -; J gene: TRBJ2-5; D gene: TRBD2; CDR3 DNA: TGTGCCAGCACCGATCGGACTAGGAGTGCTCAAGAGACCCAGTACTTC; CDR3 protein: CASTDRTRSAQETQYF
V gene: TRBV9; clone size: few; J gene: TRBJ2-1; D gene: TRBD2; CDR3 DNA: TGTGCCAGCAGCGTAGGCGGGAGGGGGTCTCAAGAGCAGTTCTTC; CDR3 protein: CASSVGGRGSQEQFF
V gene: TRBV12-3/TRBV12-4; clone size: -; J gene: TRBJ2-1; D gene: -; CDR3 DNA: TGTGCCAGCAGTTTAACACGATACAATGAGCAGTTCTTC; CDR3 protein: CASSLTRYNEQFF
V gene: TRBV29-1; clone size: few; J gene: TRBJ2-7; D gene: TRBD2; CDR3 DNA: TGCAGCGTTGAATCCGGGGGGGAGCAGTACTTC; CDR3 protein: CSVESGGEQYF
V gene: TRBV28; clone size: many; J gene: TRBJ2-1; D gene: -; CDR3 DNA: TGTGCCAGCAGTAGGAGCGTTAACGGTGTCGAGCAGTTCTTC; CDR3 protein: CASSRSVNGVEQFF
V gene: TRBV6-2/TRBV6-3; clone size: few; J gene: TRBJ2-1; D gene: -; CDR3 DNA: TGTGCCAGCAGAAAGGGGCTTGCTACAATTGAGCAGTTCTTC; CDR3 protein: CASRKGLATIEQFF
V gene: TRBV7-9; clone size: -; J gene: TRBJ2-3; D gene: -; CDR3 DNA: TGTGCCAGCAGCGGCGGCCAGGCTGGAGATACGCAGTATTTT; CDR3 protein: CASSGGQAGDTQYF
V gene: TRBV6-6; clone size: -; J gene: TRBJ2-1; D gene: -; CDR3 DNA: TGTGCCAGCAGCCACGGGAGCGCGTATGAGCAGTTCTTC; CDR3 protein: CASSHGSAYEQFF
V gene: TRBV5-1; clone size: -; J gene: TRBJ2-3; D gene: TRBD2; CDR3 DNA: TGCGCCAGCAGCTTGGCGGGACTAGCAGGAACGCAGTATTTT; CDR3 protein: CASSLAGLAGTQYF
V gene: TRBV28; clone size: few; J gene: TRBJ2-1; D gene: -; CDR3 DNA: TGTGCCAGCAGTTTGTTGGGAAGCGGTGAGCAGTTCTTC; CDR3 protein: CASSLLGSGEQFF
V gene: TRBV27; clone size: -; J gene: TRBJ2-2; D gene: -; CDR3 DNA: TGTGCCAGTCTTGGTCCAAGGGGCACCGGGGAGCTGTTTTTT; CDR3 protein: CASLGPRGTGELFF
V gene: TRBV4-1; clone size: -; J gene: TRBJ2-1; D gene: -; CDR3 DNA: TGCGCCAGCAGCCTCTCCGGGGGTCCCGCGGGCTACAATGAGCAGTTCTTC; CDR3 protein: CASSLSGGPAGYNEQFF
V gene: TRBV20-1; clone size: -; J gene: TRBJ2-7; D gene: -; CDR3 DNA: TGCAGTGCTAGAGATCGAACAGGGATTAGGGGAGATCTACGGGAGCAGTACTTC; CDR3 protein: CSARDRTGIRGDLREQYF
V gene: TRBV2; clone size: few; J gene: TRBJ2-1; D gene: TRBD2; CDR3 DNA: TGTGCCAGCAGTGAAAGGGCTAGCGGGAGTTGGTACAATGAGCAGTTCTTC; CDR3 protein: CASSERASGSWYNEQFF
V gene: TRBV27; clone size: -; J gene: TRBJ2-7; D gene: TRBD1; CDR3 DNA: TGTGCCAGCAGTTTATCGGGGACAGGGAGCTCCTACGAGCAGTACTTC; CDR3 protein: CASSLSGTGSSYEQYF
V gene: TRBV9; clone size: many; J gene: TRBJ2-1; D gene: TRBD2; CDR3 DNA: TGTGCCAGCAGCGTAGGTGGCGGGAGTAGGAATGAGCAGTTCTTC; CDR3 protein: CASSVGGGSRNEQFF
V gene: TRBV6-1; clone size: -; J gene: TRBJ2-3; D gene: TRBD2; CDR3 DNA: TGTGCCAGCAGTGCAGGGACTAGCGGGAGGGCGGATACGCAGTATTTT; CDR3 protein: CASSAGTSGRADTQYF
V gene: TRBV27; clone size: -; J gene: TRBJ1-1; D gene: -; CDR3 DNA: TGTGCCAGCAGTTTATCACAGACGGGCACTGAAGCTTTCTTT; CDR3 protein: CASSLSQTGTEAFF
V gene: TRBV6-5; clone size: -; J gene: TRBJ2-1; D gene: -; CDR3 DNA: TGTGCCAGCAGTTACTATTCCTCACGAAATGAGCAGTTCTTC; CDR3 protein: CASSYYSSRNEQFF
V gene: TRBV9; clone size: few; J gene: TRBJ2-7; D gene: -; CDR3 DNA: TGTGCCAGCAGCGTAGGTTCCGCCGGGCTGACCTACGAGCAGTACTTC; CDR3 protein: CASSVGSAGLTYEQYF
V gene: TRBV29-1; clone size: many; J gene: TRBJ1-2; D gene: TRBD1; CDR3 DNA: TGCAGCGTTGAGGAGCCAGGGGGTCACTATGGCTACACCTTC; CDR3 protein: CSVEEPGGHYGYTF
V gene: TRBV9; clone size: -; J gene: TRBJ1-5; D gene: -; CDR3 DNA: TGTGCCAGCAGCGTAGGTCAGACGAATCAGCCCCAGCATTTC; CDR3 protein: CASSVGQTNQPQHF
V gene: TRBV9; clone size: few; J gene: TRBJ2-1; D gene: -; CDR3 DNA: TGTGCCAGCAGCGTAGTCGGCGGATCCTACAATGAGCAGTTCTTC; CDR3 protein: CASSVVGGSYNEQFF
V gene: TRBV3-1; clone size: -; J gene: TRBJ2-1; D gene: TRBD2; CDR3 DNA: TGTGCCAGCAGCCAAGAGGCTAGCGGACAGTTCTTC; CDR3 protein: CASSQEASGQFF
V gene: TRBV29-1; clone size: -; J gene: TRBJ2-5; D gene: TRBD2; CDR3 DNA: TGCAGCGTTGAAGCCGAGTGGGAGGGCCTGGAGACCCAGTACTTC; CDR3 protein: CSVEAEWEGLETQYF
V gene: TRBV7-3; clone size: -; J gene: TRBJ2-7; D gene: TRBD2; CDR3 DNA: TGTGCCAGCAGCTTAGTTGCTGCGGGAGGCGAGCAGTACTTC; CDR3 protein: CASSLVAAGGEQYF
V gene: TRBV19; clone size: -; J gene: TRBJ1-5; D gene: TRBD1; CDR3 DNA: TGTGCCAGTAGTTTCGGGACAGGGCCTCAGCCCCAGCATTTT; CDR3 protein: CASSFGTGPQPQHF
V gene: TRBV20-1; clone size: -; J gene: TRBJ1-5; D gene: TRBD1; CDR3 DNA: TGCAGTGCTAGAGAAGTCGGGACAGGGGATCAGCCCCAGCATTTT; CDR3 protein: CSAREVGTGDQPQHF
V gene: TRBV20-1; clone size: many; J gene: TRBJ2-1; D gene: TRBD2; CDR3 DNA: TGCAGTGCTAGAGACCCCGGGACTAGCTACAATGAGCAGTTCTTC; CDR3 protein: CSARDPGTSYNEQFF
V gene: TRBV27; clone size: few; J gene: TRBJ2-7; D gene: -; CDR3 DNA: TGTGCCAGCAGTTCCCCTTTGAACGAGCAGTACTTC; CDR3 protein: CASSSPLNEQYF
V gene: TRBV5-6; clone size: -; J gene: TRBJ1-6; D gene: -; CDR3 DNA: TGTGCCAGCAGCATCAGACCCTCGGCAGCCTATAATTCACCCCTCCACTTT; CDR3 protein: CASSIRPSAAYNSPLHF
V gene: TRBV4-1; clone size: -; J gene: TRBJ2-5; D gene: -; CDR3 DNA: TGCGCCAGCAGCCAAGTTGGGAGTGGGCAAGAGACCCAGTACTTC; CDR3 protein: CASSQVGSGQETQYF